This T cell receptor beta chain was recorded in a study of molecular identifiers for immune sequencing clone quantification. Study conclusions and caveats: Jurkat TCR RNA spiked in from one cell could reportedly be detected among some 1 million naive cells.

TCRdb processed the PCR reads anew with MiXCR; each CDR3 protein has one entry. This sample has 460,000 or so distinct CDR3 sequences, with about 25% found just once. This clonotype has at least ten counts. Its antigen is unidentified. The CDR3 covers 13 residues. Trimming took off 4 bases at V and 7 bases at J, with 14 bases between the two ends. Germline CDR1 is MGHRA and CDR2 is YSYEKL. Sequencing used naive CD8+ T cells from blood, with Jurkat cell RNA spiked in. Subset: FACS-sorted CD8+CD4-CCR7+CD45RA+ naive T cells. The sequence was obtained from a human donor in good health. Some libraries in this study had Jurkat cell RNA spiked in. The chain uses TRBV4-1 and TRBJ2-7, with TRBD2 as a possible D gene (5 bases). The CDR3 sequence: CASSPSHGEEQYF. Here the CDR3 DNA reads TGCGCCAGCAGCCCCAGTCACGGGGAGGAGCAGTACTTC.